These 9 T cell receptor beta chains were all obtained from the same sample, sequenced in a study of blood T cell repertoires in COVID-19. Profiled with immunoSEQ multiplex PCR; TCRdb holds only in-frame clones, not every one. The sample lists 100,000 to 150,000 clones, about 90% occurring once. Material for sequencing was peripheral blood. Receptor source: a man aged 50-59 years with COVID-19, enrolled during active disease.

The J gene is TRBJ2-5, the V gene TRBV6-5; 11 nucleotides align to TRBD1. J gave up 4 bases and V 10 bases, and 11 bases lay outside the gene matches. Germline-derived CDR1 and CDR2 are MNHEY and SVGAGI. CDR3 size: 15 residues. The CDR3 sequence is CATTLGQGAGETQYF. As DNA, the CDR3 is TGTGCCACCACCCTCGGACAGGGGGCTGGAGAGACCCAGTACTTC.

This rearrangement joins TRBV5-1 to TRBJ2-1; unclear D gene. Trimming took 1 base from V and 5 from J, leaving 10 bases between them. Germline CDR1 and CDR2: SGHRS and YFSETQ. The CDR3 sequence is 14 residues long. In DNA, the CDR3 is TGCGCCAGCAGCTTGTTACTCCAAAACAATGAGCAGTTCTTC. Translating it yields CASSLLLQNNEQFF. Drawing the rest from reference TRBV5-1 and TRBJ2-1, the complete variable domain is KAGVTQTPRYLIKTRGQQVTLSCSPISGHRSVSWYQQTPGQGLQFLFEYFSETQRNKGNFPGRFSGRQFSNSRSEMNVSTLELGDSALYLCASSLLLQNNEQFFGPGTRLTVL.

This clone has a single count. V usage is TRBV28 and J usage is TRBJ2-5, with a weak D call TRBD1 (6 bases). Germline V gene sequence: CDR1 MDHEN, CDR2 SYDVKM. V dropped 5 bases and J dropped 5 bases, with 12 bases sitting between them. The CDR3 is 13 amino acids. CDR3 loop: CASSTGTEETQYF. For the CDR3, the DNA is TGTGCCAGCAGTACAGGGACCGAGGAGACCCAGTACTTC.

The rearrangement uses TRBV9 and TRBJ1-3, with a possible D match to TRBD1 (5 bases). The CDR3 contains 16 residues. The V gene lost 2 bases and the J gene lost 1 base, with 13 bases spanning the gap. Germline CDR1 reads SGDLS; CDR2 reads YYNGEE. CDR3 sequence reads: CASSVSGGSSGNTIYF. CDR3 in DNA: TGTGCCAGCAGCGTCTCGGGGGGGAGTTCTGGAAACACCATATATTTT.

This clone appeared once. CDR3 protein: CASSIASAGWGEQFF. DNA of the CDR3: TGTGCCAGTAGTATCGCCTCCGCGGGTTGGGGTGAGCAGTTCTTC. J is TRBJ2-1 and V is TRBV19, with D perhaps TRBD2 (5 bases). V was clipped by 3 bases and J by 9 bases, with 18 bases between them. This CDR3 has 15 amino acids. Germline V gives CDR1 LNHDA, CDR2 SQIVND (reference sequence).

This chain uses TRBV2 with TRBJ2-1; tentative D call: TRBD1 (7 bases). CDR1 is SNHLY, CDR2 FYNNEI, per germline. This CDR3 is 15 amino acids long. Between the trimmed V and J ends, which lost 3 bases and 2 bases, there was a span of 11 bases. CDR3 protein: CASSEEGATYNEQFF. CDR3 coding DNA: TGTGCCAGCAGTGAGGAGGGGGCCACCTACAATGAGCAGTTCTTC.

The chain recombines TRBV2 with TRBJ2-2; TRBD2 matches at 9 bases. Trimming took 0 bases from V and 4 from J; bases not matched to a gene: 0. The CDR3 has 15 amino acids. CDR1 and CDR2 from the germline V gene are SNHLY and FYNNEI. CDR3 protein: CASSEARGGTGELFF. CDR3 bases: TGTGCCAGCAGTGAAGCGCGGGGGGGCACCGGGGAGCTGTTTTTT.

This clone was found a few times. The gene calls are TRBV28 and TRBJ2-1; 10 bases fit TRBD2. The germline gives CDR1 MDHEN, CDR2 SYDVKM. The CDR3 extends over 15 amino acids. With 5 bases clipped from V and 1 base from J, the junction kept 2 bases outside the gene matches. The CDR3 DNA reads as TGTGCCAGCAGTCCGGGACTAGCGTCCTACAATGAGCAGTTCTTC. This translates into CASSPGLASYNEQFF.

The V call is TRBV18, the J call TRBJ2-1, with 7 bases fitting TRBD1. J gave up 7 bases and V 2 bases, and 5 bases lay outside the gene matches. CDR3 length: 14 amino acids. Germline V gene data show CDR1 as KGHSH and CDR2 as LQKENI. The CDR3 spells CASSPATGENEQFF. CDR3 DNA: TGTGCCAGCTCACCAGCTACAGGGGAAAATGAGCAGTTCTTC.